This entry lists 30 T cell receptor beta chains sequenced from one sample in a study of low-dose radiotherapy and immunotherapy resistance in tumors. With TRAV- and TRBV-specific primers, first-strand cDNA was made, covering the alpha and beta chains. The PCR that amplified TCRs ran for about 18 cycles, relying on a constant-region primer and a V-primer adapter. TCRdb re-called the reads with MiXCR, one entry per CDR3 protein. The sample records around 60,000 distinct CDR3 sequences, 23% being singletons. Time point noted: after trial treatment. Indicated treatment: LDRT plus nivolumab, ipilimumab, low-dose cyclophosphamide and aspirin (RACIN trial). Sequenced material: PBMCs, taken after low-dose radiotherapy plus immunotherapy. The receptors derive from a male donor with prostate cancer.

This clonotype was counted many times. The V and J genes are TRBV7-9 and TRBJ1-2; no definite D call. CDR1 is SEHNR and CDR2 is FQNEAQ in the germline V gene (reference sequence). The V end was cut by 1 base, the J end by 9 bases, with 18 bases between. The CDR3 contains 15 residues. CDR3 DNA sequence: TGTGCCAGCAGCTTAGATACCTCAGGACCTGTTAGCTACACCTTC. Translating it yields CASSLDTSGPVSYTF.

Many counts were recorded for this clonotype. The CDR3 sequence is CRGSGDRGTDTQYF. The DNA of the CDR3 is TGCCGGGGGTCGGGGGACAGGGGAACAGATACGCAGTATTTT. V usage is TRBV20-1 and J usage is TRBJ2-3, with 10 nucleotides matching TRBD1. The CDR3 runs to 14 residues. The germline V gene has CDR1 DFQATT and CDR2 SNEGSKA (reference sequence).

This clonotype was observed many times. One junction end does not reproduce the germline sequence, and a read error may be involved. V is TRBV7-2 and J is TRBJ2-3; TRBD1 matches at 7 bases. The CDR3 has 15 residues. CDR1 is SGHTA, CDR2 FQGNSA, per germline. CDR3 sequence (DNA): TGTGCCAGCAACTTAAGGGGGCCTAGCACAGATACGCAGTATTTT. Protein product: CASNLRGPSTDTQYF.

This clonotype was observed at least ten times. CDR3 sequence (DNA): TGTGCCAGCATGAAAACGCAGGGATCCTACGAGCAGTACTTC. Its translation: CASMKTQGSYEQYF. V usage is TRBV6-1 and J usage is TRBJ2-7; a possible D gene is TRBD1 (5 bases). V dropped 7 bases and J dropped 1 base, with 14 bases sitting between them. This CDR3 comprises 14 residues. Germline-derived CDR1 and CDR2 are MNHNS and SASEGT.

This clonotype was picked up one time. The chain recombines TRBV28 with TRBJ2-1, with 7 bases fitting TRBD2. The CDR3 length is 14 residues. Germline V lookup: CDR1 MDHEN, CDR2 SYDVKM. With 7 bases clipped from V and 8 bases from J, the junction kept 11 bases outside the gene matches. The CDR3 region has the DNA TGTGCCAGCATCGCTTACGGGAGGTCGCATGAGCAGTTCTTC. This sequence encodes CASIAYGRSHEQFF. The whole variable domain, remainder taken from reference TRBV28 and TRBJ2-1, is DVKVTQSSRYLVKRTGEKVFLECVQDMDHENMFWYRQDPGLGLRLIYFSYDVKMKEKGDIPEGYSVSREKKERFSLILESASTNQTSMYLCASIAYGRSHEQFFGPGTRLTVL.

With regard to this clonotype: A read error is the likely source, as a far larger clone sits one nucleotide away. The J gene is TRBJ2-7, the V gene TRBV23-1; a possible D gene is TRBD2 (5 bases). TRBV23-1 is labeled an ORF, and its function is uncertain. This CDR3 has 17 amino acids. The chain's CDR3 is CASSQGHEGLSIREQYF. As DNA, the CDR3 is TGTGCCAGCAGCCAAGGTCACGAGGGCCTAAGTATACGGGAGCAGTACTTC.

This clonotype was recorded at least ten times. The chain uses TRBV29-1 and TRBJ2-7; 9 bases map to TRBD1. The length of the CDR3 is 12 residues. V shed 7 bases, J shed 5 bases, and the junction held 6 bases outside the gene matches. CDR1 is SQVTM and CDR2 is ANQGSEA in the germline V gene. CDR3: CSGKDRGDEQYF. The DNA of the CDR3 is TGCAGCGGAAAGGACAGGGGCGACGAGCAGTACTTC.

This clonotype was observed at least ten times. V gene TRBV2 combines with J gene TRBJ2-2; TRBD2 might be the D (6 bases). Germline V gene lookup returns CDR1 SNHLY and CDR2 FYNNEI. CDR3 length equals 14 residues. With 11 bases removed from V and 3 bases from J, the gap between germline ends came to 16 bases. CDR3 region: CAWGGARDTGELFF. The CDR3 DNA follows: TGTGCCTGGGGCGGGGCCAGGGACACCGGGGAGCTGTTTTTT.

This clonotype was observed a single time. This may be a read error: a much more frequent sequence differs by one nucleotide. The chain joins TRBV30 to TRBJ1-2; D unclear. The V end was cut by 6 bases, the J end by 0 bases, with 14 bases between. This CDR3 contains 14 residues. CDR1 and CDR2 from the germline V gene are GTSNPN and SVGIG (reference sequence). The CDR3 loop reads CACRPLGANYGYTF. The CDR3 bases are TGTGCCTGCAGGCCCCTGGGAGCTAACTATGGCTACACCTTC.

A few counts support this clonotype. V and J are TRBV5-6 and TRBJ2-7; no definite D call. CDR1 and CDR2 (germline): SGHDT, YYEEEE. The CDR3 loop spans 13 amino acids. V shed 3 bases and J shed 0 bases, with 7 bases lying between them. CDR3 loop: CASSSLPSYEQYF. CDR3 DNA sequence: TGTGCCAGCAGCTCGCTCCCCTCCTACGAGCAGTACTTC.

This clonotype was counted ten times or more. The chain is built from TRBV7-9 and TRBJ2-3, with TRBD2 as a possible D gene (7 bases). CDR3 length: 16 amino acids. V was clipped by 1 base and J by 3 bases, with 14 bases between them. Germline CDR1 SEHNR, CDR2 FQNEAQ (reference sequence). The CDR3 loop is CASSLDGGGGTDTQYF. DNA of the CDR3: TGTGCCAGCAGCTTAGATGGCGGGGGCGGAACAGATACGCAGTATTTT.

This clonotype has ten or more counts. The CDR3 DNA sequence: TGTGCCAGCAGCCTAGCCAGGGGTTCACCCCTCCACTTT. This gives the protein CASSLARGSPLHF. The chain recombines TRBV7-3 with TRBJ1-6; the D gene is possibly TRBD1 (6 bases). This CDR3 is built from 13 residues. Germline V gene data show CDR1 as SGHTA and CDR2 as FQGTGA. V was trimmed by 5 bases and J by 9 bases, leaving 11 bases between them.

This clonotype was recorded at least ten times. The J gene is TRBJ2-5, the V gene TRBV20-1; 7 nucleotides line up with TRBD1. Germline V gene data show CDR1 as DFQATT and CDR2 as SNEGSKA (reference sequence). The CDR3 length is 14 residues. Trimming cost V 3 bases and J 1 base; bases outside gene matches: 5. CDR3 amino acids: CSASRGSRQETQYF. CDR3 bases: TGCAGTGCTAGCAGGGGGAGCCGCCAAGAGACCCAGTACTTC.

This clonotype came up many times. V gene TRBV5-8 combines with J gene TRBJ2-7, with 10 bases lining up with TRBD1. In germline, CDR1 is SGHTS, CDR2 YDEGEE. V dropped 4 bases and J dropped 6; count of bases not matched to a gene: 4. The CDR3 has 13 residues. DNA for the CDR3: TGTGCCAGCAGCCTGGACAGGGGGTCCGAGCAGTACTTC. Translated, it gives CASSLDRGSEQYF.

The table lists this clonotype with many counts. The V call is TRBV6-2 or TRBV6-3, the J call TRBJ2-7; TRBD1 agrees at 10 bases. J gave up 6 bases and V 4 bases, and 6 bases lay outside the gene matches. Germline V gene lookup returns CDR1 MNHEY and CDR2 SVGEGT. The CDR3 runs 14 residues. DNA for the CDR3: TGTGCCAGCAGTTCAGCGGGACAGGGGCGCGAGCAGTACTTC. This codes for CASSSAGQGREQYF.

With regard to this clonotype: This likely reflects a read error, since a far larger clone is one base away. The rearrangement uses TRBV7-9 and TRBJ2-7, with D unresolved. The CDR3 runs 13 residues. The V end was cut by 1 base, the J end by 7 bases, with 11 bases between. In germline, CDR1 is SEHNR, CDR2 FQNEAQ (reference sequence). Written as DNA, the CDR3 is TGTGCCAGCAGCTTAGGAGGAAACAATGAGCAGTACTTC. This codes for CASSLGGNNEQYF.

In this sample, this clonotype turned up many times. The V call is TRBV14, the J call TRBJ2-2; D call uncertain. Looked up from germline, CDR1 is SGHDN and CDR2 is FVKESK. Trimming took 2 bases from V and 1 from J, leaving 11 bases between them. The CDR3 sequence is 16 residues long. DNA of the CDR3: TGTGCCAGCAGCCAAATTGTTGGCAGGAACACCGGGGAGCTGTTTTTT. The encoded protein is CASSQIVGRNTGELFF.

Ten or more counts support this clonotype. The chain links TRBV24-1 to TRBJ2-1; D might be TRBD1 (5 bases). The CDR3 is made up of 16 amino acids. Germline V gene sequence: CDR1 KGHDR, CDR2 SFDVKD. Trimming pared 3 bases from V and 6 bases from J, leaving 17 bases between. The CDR3 sequence: CATSDSIVGASNEQFF. The CDR3 nucleotides read TGTGCCACCAGTGATAGCATAGTAGGGGCGTCCAATGAGCAGTTCTTC.

This clonotype was observed at least ten times. V and J are TRBV5-1 and TRBJ2-3; 7 nucleotides match TRBD1. The CDR3 is 13 amino acids. Germline CDR1 SGHRS, CDR2 YFSETQ. Trimming took 7 bases from V and 5 from J; bases not matched to a gene: 7. Here the CDR3 DNA reads TGCGCCAGCGCGGGCAGGGGGATAGATACGCAGTATTTT. Its protein is CASAGRGIDTQYF.

Ten or more counts support this clonotype. The rearrangement joins TRBV3-1 to TRBJ2-7; possible D gene TRBD2, 8 bases. Per germline, CDR1 LGHDT and CDR2 YNNKEL (reference sequence). The CDR3 consists of 17 residues. The germline V and J ends were trimmed by 3 bases and 4 bases, with 22 bases remaining between them. The CDR3 DNA is TGTGCCAGCAGCCACAGGGGGTTCGGGGGGGCTGGGTACGAGCAGTACTTC. Translating it yields CASSHRGFGGAGYEQYF.

The sample holds many counts of this clonotype. The V and J genes are TRBV6-2 or TRBV6-3 and TRBJ1-2, with 8 bases that match TRBD1. Germline-derived CDR1 and CDR2 are MNHEY and SVGEGT. J gave up 2 bases and V 6 bases, and 5 bases lay outside the gene matches. This CDR3 is 14 amino acids long. The CDR3 loop reads CASRLTGANYGYTF. CDR3 nucleotides: TGTGCCAGCAGGTTGACAGGGGCCAACTATGGCTACACCTTC.

To note about this clonotype: It differs at one base from a far larger clone, so likely a read error. The chain is built from TRBV12-3 or TRBV12-4 and TRBJ2-1; 8 positions match TRBD1. This CDR3 spans 15 amino acids. CDR3: CTSRTGGGNYNEQFF. Written as DNA, the CDR3 is TGTACCAGCAGAACAGGGGGAGGCAACTACAATGAGCAGTTCTTC.

This clonotype appeared many times. This chain joins TRBV4-2 and TRBJ2-2; tentative D call: TRBD2 (5 bases). CDR1 and CDR2 (germline): LGHNA, YNFKEQ. Trimming pared 0 bases from V and 6 bases from J, leaving 11 bases between. The CDR3 extends over 15 amino acids. The CDR3 protein is CASSQDYREPGELFF. CDR3 in DNA: TGTGCCAGCAGCCAAGATTATCGGGAACCCGGGGAGCTGTTTTTT.

This clonotype was seen at least ten times. The gene calls are TRBV28 and TRBJ2-1; 11 bases agree with TRBD2. J gave up 2 bases and V 4 bases, and 4 bases lay outside the gene matches. Germline-derived CDR1 and CDR2 are MDHEN and SYDVKM. This CDR3 has 16 residues. The DNA for the CDR3 is TGTGCCAGCAGTTCCATTAGCGGGAGGGCCTACAATGAGCAGTTCTTC. It translates to CASSSISGRAYNEQFF.

Turning to this clonotype: This likely came from a read error, as a far larger clone is one base away. V and J are TRBV6-1 and TRBJ2-1, with TRBD1 identical over 11 bases. Germline V lookup: CDR1 MNHNS, CDR2 SASEGT. The ends lost 4 bases at V and 13 bases at J; junction bases unmatched: 6. The CDR3 is 13 residues long. CDR3 region: CASSGDRGDIQFF. The DNA of the CDR3 is TGTGCCAGCAGTGGGGACAGGGGGGACATTCAGTTCTTC.

This clonotype was counted at least ten times. V and J are TRBV29-1 and TRBJ1-1; D ambiguous. V dropped 5 bases and J dropped 1 base, with 17 bases sitting between them. The CDR3 spans 15 residues. CDR1 is SQVTM, CDR2 ANQGSEA, per germline. The CDR3 DNA sequence: TGCAGCGTTAATAAGAATGGACCCCCGAACACTGAAGCTTTCTTT. It is translated as CSVNKNGPPNTEAFF. Using reference TRBV29-1 and TRBJ1-1 for the parts outside the CDR3, the full variable domain is SAVISQKPSRDICQRGTSLTIQCQVDSQVTMMFWYRQQPGQSLTLIATANQGSEATYESGFVIDKFPISRPNLTFSTLTVSNMSPEDSSIYLCSVNKNGPPNTEAFFGQGTRLTVV.

For this clonotype: This probably arose from a read error, given a far larger clone one base away. This chain joins TRBV28 and TRBJ2-7; TRBD2 aligns across 7 bases. Germline assignment: CDR1 MDHEN and CDR2 SYDVKM. The J segment lost 7 bases and the V segment lost 5 bases, leaving 20 bases of the junction unmatched. The CDR3 sequence is 17 residues long. CDR3 DNA: TGTGCCAGCAGTCTAATCAGAGCGGGAACCTCCTACAATGAGCAGTACTTC. Its protein is CASSLIRAGTSYNEQYF.

This clonotype has a count of ten or more. J is TRBJ2-3 and V is TRBV2; D may be TRBD2 (6 bases). Germline values: CDR1 SNHLY, CDR2 FYNNEI. V lost 8 bases, J lost 0 bases, and 6 bases lay in between. The CDR3 extends over 12 amino acids. CDR3 sequence: CASGGSTDTQYF. CDR3 coding DNA: TGTGCCAGCGGGGGGAGCACAGATACGCAGTATTTT.

CDR3 bases: TGTGCCAGCAGTTACTTTAGCGGGAGTGGGAGCACAGATACGCAGTATTTT. This translates into CASSYFSGSGSTDTQYF. This chain connects TRBV6-2 or TRBV6-3 to TRBJ2-3; 9 nucleotides match TRBD2. This CDR3 has 17 amino acids. Trimming took 1 base from V and 0 from J; bases not matched to a gene: 5. The germline CDR1 and CDR2 sequences are MNHEY and SVGEGT.

In this sample, this clonotype turned up many times. The genes are TRBV10-3 and TRBJ2-3, with 10 bases that match TRBD2. The V gene's germline CDR1 is ENHRY and CDR2 SYGVKD. CDR3 length: 17 residues. J gave up 0 bases and V 6 bases, and 9 bases lay outside the gene matches. The CDR3 nucleotides read TGTGCCATCAGCGATCCGGGACTAGCGTCTAGCACAGATACGCAGTATTTT. It yields the protein CAISDPGLASSTDTQYF.